This entry describes one T cell receptor (beta chain). The data originate from a study of CD8+ T cells in alopecia areata. RNA extraction was followed by reverse transcription into cDNA, which acted as the sequencing template. Repertoires were generated with immunoSEQ multiplex PCR, while TCRdb's copy carries only in-frame clones and drops some. Found here are 80,000 to 100,000 clones, around 44% of them singletons; the top ten hold 0.6% to 0.85%. The CDR3 has 14 residues. Germline V gene data show CDR1 as SGHRS and CDR2 as YFSETQ. V gave up 9 bases and J gave up 4 bases, with 19 bases separating them.

Sequenced input: CD4+ T cells sorted from blood. The TCR sequence derives from a human donor with alopecia areata. The V and J genes are TRBV5-1 and TRBJ2-5; perhaps TRBD1 as D (8 bases). CDR3 in DNA: TGCGCCACTAAAACAGGGGGGGCCGGAGAGACCCAGTACTTC. It is translated as CATKTGGAGETQYF. Looking up the rest from reference TRBV5-1 and TRBJ2-5 gives the full variable domain: KAGVTQTPRYLIKTRGQQVTLSCSPISGHRSVSWYQQTPGQGLQFLFEYFSETQRNKGNFPGRFSGRQFSNSRSEMNVSTLELGDSALYLCATKTGGAGETQYFGPGTRLLVL.